Following are 31 T cell receptor beta chains from one sample sequenced in a study of post-analysis software for immune sequencing data. Libraries were made from TCR beta cDNA, and they carried unique molecular identifiers. A single record per CDR3 protein comes from TCRdb applying MiXCR to the PCR reads. The table has 350,000 to 450,000 distinct CDR3 sequences, approximately 33% seen once. General study findings and limits: Elevated frequency relative to controls characterized several TRBV segments in patients, TRBV5-6, TRBV5-1 and TRBV20-1 among them.

The antigens of these receptors remain unknown. Source material: blood. The receptor source for this set is a girl aged 5 to 17 with multiple sclerosis.

The V call is TRBV7-2, the J call TRBJ1-2, with TRBD1 matching 8 bases. Germline-derived CDR1 and CDR2 are SGHTA and FQGNSA. The length of the CDR3 is 13 residues. Unmatched junction bases numbered 4, after V lost 4 bases and J lost 6 bases. The CDR3 nucleotides are TGTGCCAGCAGCTCCAGGGGGCCGGATGGCTACACCTTC. This codes for CASSSRGPDGYTF. Supplemented by reference TRBV7-2 and TRBJ1-2, the full variable domain reads GAGVSQSPSNKVTEKGKDVELRCDPISGHTALYWYRQSLGQGLEFLIYFQGNSAPDKSGLPSDRFSAERTGGSVSTLTIQRTQQEDSAVYLCASSSRGPDGYTFGSGTRLTVV.

There are a few counts of this clonotype. The chain is built from TRBV12-3 or TRBV12-4 and TRBJ1-6, with 8 bases matching TRBD1. CDR3 size: 15 residues. After removal of 3 bases from V and 7 bases from J, the junction contained 5 bases not matched to a gene. For the CDR3, the DNA is TGTGCCAGCAGTTTGTACAGGGGGAGCAATTCACCCCTCCACTTT. Its protein product is CASSLYRGSNSPLHF.

J is TRBJ2-5 and V is TRBV12-3 or TRBV12-4, with 9 bases fitting TRBD1. Trimming removed 5 bases from V and 7 bases from J; junction bases left unmatched: 14. The CDR3 consists of 16 residues. The CDR3, as DNA: TGTGCCAGCAGTGGGGGACAGGGATCCCCTCGAGGGACCCAGTACTTC. It is translated as CASSGGQGSPRGTQYF.

This clonotype was observed a handful of times. This rearrangement joins TRBV27 to TRBJ2-3, with D perhaps given as TRBD1 or TRBD2 (6 bases each). Trimming left V 7 bases short and J 1 base short, with 12 bases between. This CDR3 spans 14 amino acids. Per germline, CDR1 MNHEY and CDR2 SMNVEV (reference sequence). CDR3 DNA sequence: TGTGCCAGCAAGGTGGGGGGCGGCACAGATACGCAGTATTTT. This encodes CASKVGGGTDTQYF.

The rearrangement joins TRBV6-1 to TRBJ2-7; D tentatively fits TRBD1 or TRBD2 (5 bases each). The CDR3 spans 14 residues. CDR1 is MNHNS, CDR2 SASEGT, per germline. Trimming stripped 2 bases from V and 2 bases from J, with 10 bases between. The CDR3 sequence: CASSEYLGAYEQYF. The DNA for the CDR3 is TGTGCCAGCAGTGAATATTTGGGGGCCTACGAGCAGTACTTC.

The chain recombines TRBV7-2 with TRBJ2-1, with D unclear. Per germline, CDR1 SGHTA and CDR2 FQGNSA. V lost 5 bases and J 4 bases, leaving 12 bases between the germline ends. This CDR3 has 14 residues. As DNA, the CDR3 is TGTGCCAGCAGCGCCTTGGTCACGTACAATGAGCAGTTCTTC. Protein: CASSALVTYNEQFF.

The chain recombines TRBV10-2 with TRBJ2-3; 10 bases map to TRBD2. V was clipped by 3 bases and J by 3 bases; unmatched bases: 6. This CDR3 contains 16 residues. Germline CDR1 WSHSY, CDR2 SAAADI. This CDR3 is CASSESGGAITDTQYF. CDR3 sequence (DNA): TGCGCCAGCAGTGAAAGCGGGGGGGCCATAACAGATACGCAGTATTTT.

Regarding this clonotype: A much larger clonotype is one base distant, so this may be a read error. The chain recombines TRBV29-1 with TRBJ1-2; D unclear. CDR1 and CDR2 from the germline V gene are SQVTM and ANQGSEA. The CDR3 length is 16 residues. V was pared by 0 bases and J by 0 bases, with 14 bases between. The CDR3 region is CSVEDFSGVANYGYTF. In DNA, the CDR3 is TGCAGCGTTGAAGATTTTAGCGGGGTTGCTAACTATGGCTACACCTTC.

The V gene is TRBV6-1, the J gene TRBJ2-6, with D possibly TRBD1 on 5 matching bases. Germline V gene data show CDR1 as MNHNS and CDR2 as SASEGT. V lost 6 bases, J lost 0 bases, and 21 bases lay in between. CDR3 size: 19 residues. The DNA for the CDR3 is TGTGCCAGCAGCCGACTGAAAGGGGCCGTGCGCTCTGGGGCCAACGTCCTGACTTTC. It specifies CASSRLKGAVRSGANVLTF.

The chain recombines TRBV27 with TRBJ1-5; D not certain. This CDR3 has 14 residues. V lost 5 bases and J lost 0, with 8 bases in between. Looked up from germline, CDR1 is MNHEY and CDR2 is SMNVEV (reference sequence). CDR3: CASSIGYSNQPQHF. CDR3 DNA sequence: TGTGCCAGCAGTATCGGATATAGCAATCAGCCCCAGCATTTT.

The V call is TRBV12-3 or TRBV12-4, the J call TRBJ1-2; tentative D call: TRBD1 (5 bases). There are 12 residues in the CDR3. The V end lost 8 bases, the J end lost 5 bases, and 12 bases lay between the germline ends. The CDR3 is CASQGGAYGYTF. The DNA for the CDR3 is TGTGCCAGCCAAGGCGGGGCTTATGGCTACACCTTC.

This clonotype was seen once. V usage is TRBV5-1 and J usage is TRBJ2-1; D gene uncertain. Trimming shortened V by 4 bases and J by 0 bases, and 14 bases separated the two germline ends. This CDR3 region has 16 residues. CDR1 and CDR2 (germline): SGHRS, YFSETQ. The CDR3 protein is CASSPTLRSSYNEQFF. DNA of the CDR3: TGCGCCAGCAGCCCAACCCTAAGGAGCTCCTACAATGAGCAGTTCTTC.

The rearrangement uses TRBV3-1 and TRBJ2-7, with a weak D call TRBD2 (6 bases). V lost 5 bases and J lost 0, with 11 bases in between. This CDR3 has 14 amino acids. Germline V gene lookup returns CDR1 LGHDT and CDR2 YNNKEL (reference sequence). The CDR3 protein is CASSTVGGSYEQYF. The CDR3 DNA reads TGTGCCAGCAGCACAGTGGGAGGCTCCTACGAGCAGTACTTC.

The V and J genes are TRBV7-9 and TRBJ2-7, with 7 positions matching TRBD2. The CDR3 covers 15 residues. Germline CDR1 reads SEHNR; CDR2 reads FQNEAQ (reference sequence). V was pared by 2 bases and J by 3 bases, with 7 bases of the junction left unmatched. CDR3 sequence reads: CASSLIGGGGYEQYF. In DNA form, the CDR3 reads TGTGCCAGCAGCTTAATCGGCGGGGGAGGCTACGAGCAGTACTTC.

The chain combines TRBV12-3 or TRBV12-4 with TRBJ2-2; no definite D call. The length of the CDR3 is 14 residues. V was clipped by 5 bases and J by 4 bases, with 11 bases between them. The CDR3 DNA reads as TGTGCCAGCAGTGCCGGGCATGGCACCGGGGAGCTGTTTTTT. Protein sequence: CASSAGHGTGELFF.

The chain is built from TRBV6-6 and TRBJ2-7, with TRBD2 as a possible D gene (5 bases). The CDR3 length is 15 residues. Germline V lookup: CDR1 MNHNY, CDR2 SVGAGI (reference sequence). V gave up 5 bases and J gave up 5 bases, with 19 bases separating them. DNA of the CDR3: TGTGCCAGCAGTCTCAACACCGGACTTTACCACGAGCAGTACTTC. Protein product: CASSLNTGLYHEQYF.

The chain joins TRBV20-1 to TRBJ2-3; D is possibly TRBD2 (6 bases). The CDR3 length is 13 residues. The ends were cut back, 3 bases at V and 1 base at J, with 8 bases in the middle. Germline V lookup: CDR1 DFQATT, CDR2 SNEGSKA (reference sequence). This CDR3 reads CSARGGGTDTQYF. CDR3 bases: TGCAGTGCTAGGGGGGGTGGCACAGATACGCAGTATTTT.

CDR3 protein: CAWSVMSGPGETQYF. In DNA form, the CDR3 reads TGTGCCTGGAGTGTAATGTCCGGTCCGGGGGAGACCCAGTACTTC. The V call is TRBV30, the J call TRBJ2-5; possible D gene TRBD2, 5 bases. The CDR3 runs 15 residues. Trimming removed 0 bases at V and 5 bases at J, with 16 bases between. CDR1 and CDR2 from the germline V gene are GTSNPN and SVGIG (reference sequence).

This clonotype was counted a few times. The rearrangement joins TRBV4-1 to TRBJ1-5; possibly TRBD1 for D (5 bases). This CDR3 has 15 residues. Per germline, CDR1 MGHRA and CDR2 YSYEKL. V lost 1 base to trimming and J lost 6 bases, with 13 bases between them. The CDR3 protein is CASSQGWGYGQPQHF. CDR3 sequence (DNA): TGCGCCAGCAGCCAAGGTTGGGGGTATGGTCAGCCCCAGCATTTT.

The chain recombines TRBV20-1 with TRBJ2-5; D uncertain. CDR3 length equals 12 residues. Germline CDR1 and CDR2: DFQATT and SNEGSKA (reference sequence). Trimming pared 0 bases from V and 0 bases from J, leaving 2 bases between. The DNA for the CDR3 is TGCAGTGCTAGAGAATACCAAGAGACCCAGTACTTC. It yields the protein CSAREYQETQYF.

This clonotype occurred a few times. This rearrangement joins TRBV5-4 to TRBJ1-2, with a weak D call TRBD1 (6 bases). The CDR3 has 15 amino acids. In germline, CDR1 is SGHNT, CDR2 YYREEE (reference sequence). V gave up 4 bases and J gave up 5 bases, with 18 bases separating them. The CDR3 region is CASSVSPGAGYGYTF. CDR3 DNA: TGTGCCAGCAGCGTTTCCCCGGGGGCAGGGTATGGCTACACCTTC.

This clonotype was picked up a small number of times. This chain uses TRBV4-1 with TRBJ1-5, with D unresolved. The CDR3 has 15 amino acids. CDR1 and CDR2 (germline): MGHRA, YSYEKL. V lost 0 bases, J lost 0 bases, and 6 bases lay in between. The DNA for the CDR3 is TGCGCCAGCAGCCAAGAACCCATTAGCAATCAGCCCCAGCATTTT. It codes for CASSQEPISNQPQHF.

This rearrangement joins TRBV6-2 or TRBV6-3 to TRBJ2-7; D is perhaps TRBD1 (6 bases). V was shortened by 4 bases and J by 3 bases, with 10 bases between the two germline ends. The germline CDR1 and CDR2 sequences are MNHEY and SVGEGT. The CDR3 has 13 residues. The CDR3 nucleotides read TGTGCCAGCAGTTCCCACAGGGACTACGAGCAGTACTTC. This translates into CASSSHRDYEQYF.

In the case of this clonotype: A much larger clone sits a single nucleotide away, making a read error possible. The chain carries TRBV7-2 and TRBJ2-5; D is undetermined. The germline V and J ends were trimmed by 1 base and 7 bases, with 7 bases remaining between them. The CDR3 runs 12 residues. Germline assignment: CDR1 SGHTA and CDR2 FQGNSA. CDR3 sequence reads: CASSLELGTQYF. DNA of the CDR3: TGTGCCAGCAGCTTAGAGTTGGGGACCCAGTACTTC.

This chain joins TRBV7-2 and TRBJ2-2, with no clear D. V lost 2 bases to trimming and J lost 2 bases, with 6 bases between them. Germline V gene lookup returns CDR1 SGHTA and CDR2 FQGNSA. CDR3 size: 14 residues. The CDR3 nucleotides read TGTGCCAGCAGCTTACCAATAAACACCGGGGAGCTGTTTTTT. It yields the protein CASSLPINTGELFF.

This chain uses TRBV6-1 with TRBJ2-3; D unresolved. This CDR3 has 14 residues. CDR1 and CDR2 (germline): MNHNS, SASEGT. Trimming removed 2 bases from V and 3 bases from J, with 9 bases in between. The CDR3 here is CASSEQMGTDTQYF. As DNA, the CDR3 is TGTGCCAGCAGTGAACAAATGGGGACAGATACGCAGTATTTT.

The chain carries TRBV6-5 and TRBJ2-1, with 7 positions matching TRBD2. The CDR3 is made up of 15 amino acids. After removal of 5 bases from V and 2 bases from J, the junction contained 6 bases not matched to a gene. CDR1 is MNHEY and CDR2 is SVGAGI in the germline V gene. This CDR3 reads CASSGRGEAYNEQFF. CDR3 nucleotide sequence: TGTGCCAGCAGTGGCCGGGGGGAGGCCTACAATGAGCAGTTCTTC.

This clonotype was counted at least ten times. The rearrangement links TRBV4-2 to TRBJ2-7; no clear D gene. CDR1 and CDR2 from the germline V gene are LGHNA and YNFKEQ. The V end was cut by 5 bases, the J end by 4 bases, with 12 bases between. This CDR3 comprises 13 residues. The CDR3 DNA sequence: TGTGCCAGCAGCTTGGATGGGGTGTACGAGCAGTACTTC. Protein sequence: CASSLDGVYEQYF.

V is TRBV5-1 and J is TRBJ2-1; D not certain. This CDR3 spans 16 amino acids. V was clipped by 0 bases and J by 4 bases, with 14 bases between them. Germline V gene sequence: CDR1 SGHRS, CDR2 YFSETQ. In nucleotides, the CDR3 is TGCGCCAGCAGCTTGGCTGTTCAGTCCGGTTACAATGAGCAGTTCTTC. Its translation is CASSLAVQSGYNEQFF.

This clonotype showed up just a few times. For the CDR3, the DNA is TGTGCCAGCAGCTTCCAAGGGCGCCCAAACGGCTACACCTTC. Amino acids: CASSFQGRPNGYTF. The gene calls are TRBV7-2 and TRBJ1-2; D unresolved. Germline V gene lookup returns CDR1 SGHTA and CDR2 FQGNSA. The CDR3 is 14 amino acids. The germline V and J ends were trimmed by 3 bases and 8 bases, with 16 bases remaining between them.

This clonotype was recorded a few times. CDR3: CSARGTSGGGYTF. DNA for the CDR3: TGCAGTGCTAGAGGGACCTCGGGAGGTGGCTACACCTTC. This sequence joins TRBV20-1 and TRBJ1-2; D not certain. CDR3 length: 13 residues. Trimming cost V 1 base and J 7 bases, with 13 bases left between them. From germline, CDR1 is DFQATT and CDR2 SNEGSKA (reference sequence).